This T cell receptor (beta chain) was recovered during a study of blood T cell repertoires in COVID-19. Study in general: From T cells, B-cell-depleted T cells, or PBMCs came the material, which was cDNA or gDNA.

There are 17 residues in the CDR3. V lost 4 bases and J 0 bases, leaving 19 bases between the germline ends. In the authors' workflow: From reference gene primer amplification, estimates of nucleated cell counts were derived. Sequencing used immunoSEQ multiplex PCR; TCRdb keeps in-frame clones, though not all of them. The V and J calls and clone size were taken over from that table, and D and trimming were inferred from the DNA. Here the sample spans around 160,000 clones, around 80% being singletons. This clone has only one observation. The sequencing sample was made of peripheral blood. This sequence was found in a man in his 60s with active or convalescent COVID-19. This rearrangement joins TRBV23-1 to TRBJ2-7; the D gene is possibly TRBD1 (7 bases). TRBV23-1 is an open reading frame, and its role is uncertain. CDR3 loop: CASSLSGAGGNSYEQYF. The DNA for the CDR3 is TGCGCCAGCAGTCTTTCGGGTGCAGGGGGGAACTCCTACGAGCAGTACTTC.